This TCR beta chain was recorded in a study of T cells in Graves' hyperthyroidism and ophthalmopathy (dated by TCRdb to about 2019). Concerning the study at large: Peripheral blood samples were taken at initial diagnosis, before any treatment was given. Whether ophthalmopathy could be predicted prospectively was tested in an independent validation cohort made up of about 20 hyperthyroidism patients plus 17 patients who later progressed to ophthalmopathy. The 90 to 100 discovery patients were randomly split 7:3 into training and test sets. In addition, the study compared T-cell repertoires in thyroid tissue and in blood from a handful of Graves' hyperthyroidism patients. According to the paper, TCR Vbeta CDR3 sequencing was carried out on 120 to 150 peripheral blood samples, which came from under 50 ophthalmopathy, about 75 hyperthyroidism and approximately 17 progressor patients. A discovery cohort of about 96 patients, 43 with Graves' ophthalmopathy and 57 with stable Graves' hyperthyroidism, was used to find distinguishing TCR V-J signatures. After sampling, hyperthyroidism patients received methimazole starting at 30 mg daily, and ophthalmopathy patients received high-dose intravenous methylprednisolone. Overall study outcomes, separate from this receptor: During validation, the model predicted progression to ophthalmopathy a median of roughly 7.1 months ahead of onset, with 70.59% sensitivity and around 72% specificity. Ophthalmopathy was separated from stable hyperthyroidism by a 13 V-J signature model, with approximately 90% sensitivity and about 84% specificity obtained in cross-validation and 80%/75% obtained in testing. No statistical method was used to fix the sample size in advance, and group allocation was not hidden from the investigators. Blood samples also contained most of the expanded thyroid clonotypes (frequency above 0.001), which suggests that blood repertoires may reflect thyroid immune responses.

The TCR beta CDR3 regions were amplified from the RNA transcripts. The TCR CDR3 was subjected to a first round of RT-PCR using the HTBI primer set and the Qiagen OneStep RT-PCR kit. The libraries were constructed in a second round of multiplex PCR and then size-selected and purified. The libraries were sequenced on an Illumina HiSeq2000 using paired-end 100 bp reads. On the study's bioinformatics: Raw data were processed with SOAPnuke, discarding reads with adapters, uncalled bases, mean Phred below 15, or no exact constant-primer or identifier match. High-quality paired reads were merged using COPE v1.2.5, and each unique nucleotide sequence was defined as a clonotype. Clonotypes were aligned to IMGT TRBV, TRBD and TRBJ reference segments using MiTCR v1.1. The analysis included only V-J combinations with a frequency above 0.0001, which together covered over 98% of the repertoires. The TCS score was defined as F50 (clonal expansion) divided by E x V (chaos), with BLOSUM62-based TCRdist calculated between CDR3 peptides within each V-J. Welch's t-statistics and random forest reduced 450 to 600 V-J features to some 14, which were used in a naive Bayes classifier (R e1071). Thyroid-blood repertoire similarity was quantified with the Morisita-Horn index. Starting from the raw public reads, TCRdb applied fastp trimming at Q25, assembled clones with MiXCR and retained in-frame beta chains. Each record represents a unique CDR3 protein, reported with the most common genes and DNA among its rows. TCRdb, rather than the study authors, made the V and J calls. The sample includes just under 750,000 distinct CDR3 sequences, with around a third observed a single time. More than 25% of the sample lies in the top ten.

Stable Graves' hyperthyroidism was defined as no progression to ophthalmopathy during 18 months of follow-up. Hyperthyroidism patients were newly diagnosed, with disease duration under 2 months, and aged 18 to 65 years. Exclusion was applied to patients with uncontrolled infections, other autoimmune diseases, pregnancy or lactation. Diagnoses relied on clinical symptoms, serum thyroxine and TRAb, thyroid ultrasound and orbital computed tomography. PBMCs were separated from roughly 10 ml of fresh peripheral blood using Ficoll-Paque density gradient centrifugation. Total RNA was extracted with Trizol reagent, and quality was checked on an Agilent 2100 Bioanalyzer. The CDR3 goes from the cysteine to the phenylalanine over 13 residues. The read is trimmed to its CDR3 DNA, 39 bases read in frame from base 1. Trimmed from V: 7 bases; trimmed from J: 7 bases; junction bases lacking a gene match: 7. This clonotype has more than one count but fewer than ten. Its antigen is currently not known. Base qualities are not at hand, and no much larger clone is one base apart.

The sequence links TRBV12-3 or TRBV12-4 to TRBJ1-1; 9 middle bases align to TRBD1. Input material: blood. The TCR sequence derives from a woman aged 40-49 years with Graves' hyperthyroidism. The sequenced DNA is TGTGCCAGCACCCCCCGGGACAGGGATGAAGCTTTCTTT. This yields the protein CASTPRDRDEAFF.